The 5 T cell receptor beta chains reported below all come from one sample, sequenced in a study of cytomegalovirus exposure and HLA in healthy donors. Both 60 Vbeta primers and 13 Jbeta primers went into the PCR. Data came from immunoSEQ multiplex PCR; TCRdb stores just in-frame clones and leaves some out. Of some 250,000 clones in the sample, more than 75% were seen once. Sequenced input: PBMCs. Receptor source: a woman aged 40 to 55 in good health and CMV-seropositive.

The V gene is TRBV5-1, the J gene TRBJ2-7; tentative D call: TRBD2 (5 bases). This CDR3 has 12 amino acids. CDR1 SGHRS and CDR2 YFSETQ come from the germline V gene. The germline V and J ends were trimmed by 4 bases and 3 bases, with 8 bases remaining between them. CDR3: CASSPDYYEQYF. The DNA for the CDR3 is TGCGCCAGCAGCCCCGACTACTACGAGCAGTACTTC.

The rearrangement links TRBV7-2 to TRBJ2-3, with 7 bases lining up with TRBD2. CDR1 and CDR2 from the germline V gene are SGHTA and FQGNSA. This CDR3 spans 15 amino acids. V lost 3 bases to trimming and J lost 8 bases; unmatched junction nucleotides: 11. In nucleotides, the CDR3 is TGTGCCAGCAGCTTGATTGGGGGAGGGCCACGTACGCAGTATTTT. It is translated as CASSLIGGGPRTQYF. Full variable domain (missing parts from reference TRBV7-2 and TRBJ2-3): GAGVSQSPSNKVTEKGKDVELRCDPISGHTALYWYRQSLGQGLEFLIYFQGNSAPDKSGLPSDRFSAERTGGSVSTLTIQRTQQEDSAVYLCASSLIGGGPRTQYFGPGTRLTVL.

V usage is TRBV5-4 and J usage is TRBJ1-4; TRBD1 matches 7 bases. The germline V gene has CDR1 SGHNT and CDR2 YYREEE (reference sequence). The CDR3 length is 14 residues. After removal of 0 bases from V and 6 bases from J, the junction contained 2 bases not matched to a gene. The CDR3 DNA is TGTGCCAGCAGCTTGGGACAGGGAGATGAAAAACTGTTTTTT. Translating gives CASSLGQGDEKLFF.

The rearrangement uses TRBV10-3 and TRBJ1-5; 8 nucleotides match TRBD1. Losses at the gene ends were 4 bases for V and 2 bases for J; bases not matched to a gene: 4. Germline CDR1 ENHRY, CDR2 SYGVKD. The CDR3 loop spans 15 amino acids. This CDR3 reads CAISVEDRGNQPQHF. CDR3 bases: TGTGCCATCAGTGTAGAGGACAGGGGCAATCAGCCCCAGCATTTT.

This chain joins TRBV7-3 and TRBJ2-3; a weak D match, TRBD1 (5 bases). Germline CDR1 and CDR2: SGHTA and FQGTGA. The ends were cut back, 2 bases at V and 6 bases at J, with 9 bases in the middle. This CDR3 spans 13 amino acids. CDR3 bases: TGTGCCAGCAGCTTATGGGGCTTGGATACGCAGTATTTT. Its protein product is CASSLWGLDTQYF.